This T cell receptor (beta chain) is from a study of early T cells in non-severe SARS-CoV-2 infection. For the study at large: Bulk RNA taken from unsorted whole blood was sequenced, leaving chains unpaired. The study's findings and limits: Private and CD4 specificities were missed by VDJdb matching, which favored anti-spike CD8 responses.

In the case of this clonotype: Its antigen is unidentified.

The TCR library protocol attached unique molecular identifiers to the individual cDNA molecules. One entry per CDR3 protein results from TCRdb running MiXCR on the 5' RACE reads. The sample includes under 65,000 distinct CDR3 sequences, roughly an eighth of them seen just once. Trimming took 4 bases from V and 2 from J, leaving 13 bases between them. This CDR3 is built from 15 residues. Germline CDR1 and CDR2: SNHLY and FYNNEI. V is TRBV2 and J is TRBJ2-3; D is undetermined. The TCR comes from an adult who was a healthcare worker with PCR-confirmed SARS-CoV-2 infection or an uninfected control (not recorded which). The sequenced sample was whole blood. CDR3 in DNA: TGTGCCAGCAGTGGACGCAGGTTTAACACAGATACGCAGTATTTT. Translation gives CASSGRRFNTDTQYF.